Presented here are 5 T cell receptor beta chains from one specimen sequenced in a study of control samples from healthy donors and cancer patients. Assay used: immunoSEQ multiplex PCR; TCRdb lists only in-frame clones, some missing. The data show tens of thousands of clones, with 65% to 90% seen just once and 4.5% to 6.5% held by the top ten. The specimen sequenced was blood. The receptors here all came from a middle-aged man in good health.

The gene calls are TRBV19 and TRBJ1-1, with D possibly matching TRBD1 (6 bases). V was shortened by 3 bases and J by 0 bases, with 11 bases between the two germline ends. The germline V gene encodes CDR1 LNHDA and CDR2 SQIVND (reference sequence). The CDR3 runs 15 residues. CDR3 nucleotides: TGTGCCAGTAGTATTCAGGGGCCAATGAACACTGAAGCTTTCTTT. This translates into CASSIQGPMNTEAFF.

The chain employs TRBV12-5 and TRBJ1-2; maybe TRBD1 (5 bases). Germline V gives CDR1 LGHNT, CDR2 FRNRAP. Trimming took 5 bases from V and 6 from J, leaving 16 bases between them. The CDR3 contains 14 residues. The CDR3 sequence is CASGDPTVANGYTF. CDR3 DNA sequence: TGTGCTAGTGGTGACCCGACAGTGGCGAATGGCTACACCTTC.

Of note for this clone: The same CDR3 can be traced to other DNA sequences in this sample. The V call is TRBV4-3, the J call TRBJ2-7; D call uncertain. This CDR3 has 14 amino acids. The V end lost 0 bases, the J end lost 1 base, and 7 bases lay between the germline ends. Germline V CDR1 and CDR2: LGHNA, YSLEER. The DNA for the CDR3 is TGCGCCAGCAGCCAAGACTTCCGATCCTACGAGCAGTACTTC. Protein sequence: CASSQDFRSYEQYF.

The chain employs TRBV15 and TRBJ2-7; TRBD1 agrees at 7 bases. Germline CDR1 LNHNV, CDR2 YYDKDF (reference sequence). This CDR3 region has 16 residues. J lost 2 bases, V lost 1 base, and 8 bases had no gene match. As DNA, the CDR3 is TGTGCCACCAGCAGAGTCGAGACAGGGATGCCCTACGAGCAGTACTTC. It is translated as CATSRVETGMPYEQYF. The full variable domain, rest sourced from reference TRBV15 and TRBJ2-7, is DAMVIQNPRYQVTQFGKPVTLSCSQTLNHNVMYWYQQKSSQAPKLLFHYYDKDFNNEADTPDNFQSRRPNTSFCFLDIRSPGLGDTAMYLCATSRVETGMPYEQYFGPGTRLTVT.

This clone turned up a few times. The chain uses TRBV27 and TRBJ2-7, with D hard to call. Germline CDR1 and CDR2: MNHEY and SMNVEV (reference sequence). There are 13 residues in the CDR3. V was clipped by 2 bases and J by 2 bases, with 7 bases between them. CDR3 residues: CASSLHQTYEQYF. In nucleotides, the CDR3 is TGTGCCAGCAGTTTACACCAGACCTACGAGCAGTACTTC.